One sample yielded the 2 T cell receptor beta chains listed below, sequenced in a study of blood T cell repertoires in COVID-19. TCRdb's table, derived via immunoSEQ multiplex PCR, lists solely in-frame clones and lacks some. Of about 110,000 clones listed, over 80% are singletons. The source material was peripheral blood. Receptors originate from a woman in her 70s with acute or convalescent COVID-19.

This clone turned up a few times. This chain uses TRBV3-1 (or the pseudogene TRBV3-2) with TRBJ2-5; 10 bases are shared with TRBD1. The germline V gene encodes CDR1 LGHDT and CDR2 YNNKEL (reference sequence). The CDR3 covers 14 residues. With 8 bases clipped from V and 2 bases from J, the junction kept 5 bases outside the gene matches. CDR3 in DNA: TGTGCCAGCGGGGACAGGGGCACTCAAGAGACCCAGTACTTC. Its translation is CASGDRGTQETQYF.

This sequence joins TRBV14 and TRBJ2-4, with D perhaps matching TRBD2 (5 bases). The CDR3 consists of 19 residues. With 4 bases removed from V and 1 base from J, the gap between germline ends came to 23 bases. The germline gives CDR1 SGHDN, CDR2 FVKESK. As DNA, the CDR3 is TGTGCCAGCAGCCCCTCGAGAGCGGACGCCTTCGCGGCCAAAAACATTCAGTACTTC. This gives the protein CASSPSRADAFAAKNIQYF. Full variable domain (outside the CDR3, taken from reference TRBV14 and TRBJ2-4): EAGVTQFPSHSVIEKGQTVTLRCDPISGHDNLYWYRRVMGKEIKFLLHFVKESKQDESGMPNNRFLAERTGGTYSTLKVQPAELEDSGVYFCASSPSRADAFAAKNIQYFGAGTRLSVL.